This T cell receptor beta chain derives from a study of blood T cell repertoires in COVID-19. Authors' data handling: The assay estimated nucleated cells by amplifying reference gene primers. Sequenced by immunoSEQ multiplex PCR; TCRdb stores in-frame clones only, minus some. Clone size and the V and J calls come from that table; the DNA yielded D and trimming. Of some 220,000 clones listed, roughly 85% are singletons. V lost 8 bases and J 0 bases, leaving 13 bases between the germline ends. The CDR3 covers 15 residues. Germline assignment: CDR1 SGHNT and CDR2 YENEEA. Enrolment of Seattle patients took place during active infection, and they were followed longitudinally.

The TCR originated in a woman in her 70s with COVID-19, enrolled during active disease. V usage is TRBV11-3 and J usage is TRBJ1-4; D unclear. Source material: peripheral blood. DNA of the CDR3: TGTGCCAGCCGCGGAGGGCGGGCAACTAATGAAAAACTGTTTTTT. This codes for CASRGGRATNEKLFF.